This TCR beta chain was profiled in a study of T cell responses to AZD1222 COVID-19 vaccine (dated by TCRdb to 2020 to 2022). For context, the study as a whole: AZD1222 recipients given second doses at about 4 weeks or at about 12 weeks were pooled, since spike-specific TCR depth and breadth were not found to differ between the two schedules. Trial participants were enrolled by age into 18-55, 56-69 and 70-plus year subgroups, with about 150, 27 and 61 TCR-sequenced participants respectively. TCR sequencing was performed for 230 to 250 trial participants, of whom 200 to 220 were given two doses of AZD1222 and roughly 25 were given two doses of MenACWY control vaccine. Overall study outcomes, separate from this receptor: Conclusions about previously exposed vaccinees are limited because only 5 or 6 AZD1222 recipients were SARS-CoV-2 seropositive at baseline. Spike-specific TCR breadth and depth rose significantly after two AZD1222 doses compared with day 0 and with MenACWY recipients. In the small 56-69-year group, the increase in depth fell short of significance, most likely because of low power. The whole spike protein was spanned by vaccine-associated CD4 TCRs, and dominant responses were seen in regions 160-218 and 743-854. Most participants were white British and females outnumbered males, and the authors suggested that clonal diversity may have been underestimated. Because no day 14 peak-response samples were available, repertoires were characterized only after the peak T cell response. Reportedly, close to half of the unique spike-specific TCRs recognized epitopes lying outside the regions that are mutated in the B.1.351 and B.1.1.7 variants.

The time point label, read with the paper, signifies: baseline before first vaccination. The vaccinee samples were drawn from two UK trials, COV001 and COV002, one of which was a single-blind randomized controlled phase 2/3 trial testing AZD1222 (ChAdOx1 nCoV-19) in healthy adults. For TCRbeta chain sequencing, PBMC samples were collected from trial participants at day 0 and at day 28 after the second dose. The CDR3 regions of human TCRbeta chains were subjected to immunosequencing. The paper's data handling went like this. Repertoire TCRs were checked for matches against a reference library of SARS-CoV-2-specific TCRs that had been generated using the MIRA antigen-specificity platform. Breadth meant the fraction of unique TCRs that were SARS-CoV-2-associated, whereas depth meant the fraction of total T cells that were SARS-CoV-2-associated. Each spike-specific TCR was assigned to its reactive spike region and to a CD4 or CD8 class using the MIRA data. Log10-transformed breadth and depth values were compared by one-way ANOVA with Sidak's multiple comparisons tests. TCRdb's version of the immuneACCESS table is confined to in-frame rearrangements and falls short of the full clone set. An unresolved V gene accounts for under half of the shortfall where checked; the remainder is of unknown origin. Clone size and V and J calls were adopted from that table, with D and trimming inferred from the DNA. The sample table contains approximately 74,000 clones; only one count was recorded for roughly 85% of them. The ten largest clones take up 2% to 2.5% of the sample.

With regard to this clone: Its antigen target is currently unknown. Base qualities are not recorded, but no much larger clone differs from it by a single base.

The germline ends are 17 bases apart after V is trimmed by 6 bases and J by 4 bases. For CDR1 and CDR2, the germline V gene lists SGHRS and YFSETQ. The CDR3 runs 15 residues from the cysteine to the phenylalanine. Of all the DNA, just the CDR3 is kept, 45 bases in frame from base 1. This sequence uses TRBV5-1 and TRBJ1-5, with a weak D call of TRBD1 (5 bases match). This TCR was recovered from an adult in good health. Sample: peripheral blood, taken on day 0 of AZD1222 vaccination. The CDR3 region: CASTPFPGRNQPQHF. The DNA is as follows: TGCGCCAGCACGCCTTTTCCGGGGCGAAATCAGCCCCAGCATTTT.